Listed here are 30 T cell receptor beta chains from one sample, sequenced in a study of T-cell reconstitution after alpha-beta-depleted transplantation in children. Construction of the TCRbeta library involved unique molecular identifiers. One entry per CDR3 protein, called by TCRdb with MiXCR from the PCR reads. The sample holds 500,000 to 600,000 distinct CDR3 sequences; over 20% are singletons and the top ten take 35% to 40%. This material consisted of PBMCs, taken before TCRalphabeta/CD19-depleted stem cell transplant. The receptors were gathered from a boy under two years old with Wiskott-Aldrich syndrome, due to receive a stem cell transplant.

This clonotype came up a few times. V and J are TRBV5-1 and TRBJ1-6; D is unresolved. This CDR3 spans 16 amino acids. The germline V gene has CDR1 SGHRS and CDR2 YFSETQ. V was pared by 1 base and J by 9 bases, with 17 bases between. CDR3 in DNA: TGCGCCAGCAGCTTGCAATTGGAAGCCTCTGGTTCACCCCTCCACTTT. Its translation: CASSLQLEASGSPLHF.

CDR3: CASSQDSGSEAFF. Here the CDR3 DNA reads TGTGCCAGCAGCCAAGATTCCGGGTCCGAAGCTTTCTTT. The V and J genes are TRBV3-1 and TRBJ1-1; D not resolved. V was trimmed by 0 bases and J by 8 bases, leaving 10 bases between them. This CDR3 comprises 13 residues. Germline CDR1 is LGHDT and CDR2 is YNNKEL (reference sequence).

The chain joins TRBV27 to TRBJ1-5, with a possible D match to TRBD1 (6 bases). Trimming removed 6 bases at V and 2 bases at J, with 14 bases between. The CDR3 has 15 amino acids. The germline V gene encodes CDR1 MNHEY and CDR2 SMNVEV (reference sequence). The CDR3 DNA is TGTGCCAGCAGCCTCAGGGGTGTGGGCAATCAGCCCCAGCATTTT. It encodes CASSLRGVGNQPQHF.

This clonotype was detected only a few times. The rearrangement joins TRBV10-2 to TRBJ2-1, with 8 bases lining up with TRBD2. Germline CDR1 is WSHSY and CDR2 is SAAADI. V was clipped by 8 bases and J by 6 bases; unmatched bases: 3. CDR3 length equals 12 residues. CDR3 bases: TGCGCCAGCCGGGAGGGGGGCAATGAGCAGTTCTTC. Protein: CASREGGNEQFF.

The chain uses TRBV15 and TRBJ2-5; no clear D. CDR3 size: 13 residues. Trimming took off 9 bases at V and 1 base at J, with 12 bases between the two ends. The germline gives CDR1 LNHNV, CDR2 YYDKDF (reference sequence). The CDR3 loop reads CATSAASQETQYF. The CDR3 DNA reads TGTGCCACTTCGGCGGCCTCCCAAGAGACCCAGTACTTC.

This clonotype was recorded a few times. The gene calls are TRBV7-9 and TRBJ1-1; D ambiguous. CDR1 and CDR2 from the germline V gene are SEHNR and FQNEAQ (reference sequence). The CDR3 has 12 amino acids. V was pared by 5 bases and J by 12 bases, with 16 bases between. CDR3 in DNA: TGTGCCAGCAGCCCCATTAAGGCCGGACCTTTCTTT. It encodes CASSPIKAGPFF. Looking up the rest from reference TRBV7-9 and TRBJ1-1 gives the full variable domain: DTGVSQNPRHKITKRGQNVTFRCDPISEHNRLYWYRQTLGQGPEFLTYFQNEAQLEKSRLLSDRFSAERPKGSFSTLEIQRTEQGDSAMYLCASSPIKAGPFFGQGTRLTVV.

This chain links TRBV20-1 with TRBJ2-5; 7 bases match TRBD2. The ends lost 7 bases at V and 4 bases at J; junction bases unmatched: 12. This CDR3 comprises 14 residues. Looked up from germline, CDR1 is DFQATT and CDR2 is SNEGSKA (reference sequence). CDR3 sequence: CSVQTTSLIETQYF. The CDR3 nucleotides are TGCAGTGTCCAAACGACTAGCCTGATAGAGACCCAGTACTTC.

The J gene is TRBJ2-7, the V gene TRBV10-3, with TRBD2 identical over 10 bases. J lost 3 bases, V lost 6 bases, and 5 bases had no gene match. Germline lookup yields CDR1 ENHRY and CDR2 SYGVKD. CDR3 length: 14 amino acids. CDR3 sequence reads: CAISPGLAFYEQYF. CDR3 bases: TGTGCCATCAGCCCGGGACTAGCGTTCTACGAGCAGTACTTC.

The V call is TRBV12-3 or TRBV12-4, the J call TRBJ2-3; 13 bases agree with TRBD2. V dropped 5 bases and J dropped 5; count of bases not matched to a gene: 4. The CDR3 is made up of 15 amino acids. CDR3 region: CASSKGLAGLDTQYF. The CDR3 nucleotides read TGTGCCAGCAGTAAGGGACTAGCGGGGCTAGATACGCAGTATTTT.

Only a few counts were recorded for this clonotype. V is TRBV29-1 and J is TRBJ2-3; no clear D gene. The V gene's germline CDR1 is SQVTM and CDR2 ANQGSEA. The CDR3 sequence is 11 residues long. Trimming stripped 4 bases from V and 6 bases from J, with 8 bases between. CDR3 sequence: CSVVPHDTQYF. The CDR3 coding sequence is TGCAGCGTTGTCCCCCACGATACGCAGTATTTT.

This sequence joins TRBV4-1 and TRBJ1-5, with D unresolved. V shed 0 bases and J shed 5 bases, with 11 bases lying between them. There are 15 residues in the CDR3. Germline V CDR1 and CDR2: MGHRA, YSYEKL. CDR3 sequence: CASSQDSHPDQPQHF. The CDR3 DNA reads TGCGCCAGCAGCCAAGACTCCCACCCGGATCAGCCCCAGCATTTT.

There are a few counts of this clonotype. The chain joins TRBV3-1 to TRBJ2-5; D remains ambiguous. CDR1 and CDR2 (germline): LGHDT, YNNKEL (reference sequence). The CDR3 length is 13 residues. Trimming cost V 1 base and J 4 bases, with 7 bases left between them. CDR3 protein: CASSQVPGETQYF. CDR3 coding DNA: TGTGCCAGCAGCCAAGTCCCCGGAGAGACCCAGTACTTC.

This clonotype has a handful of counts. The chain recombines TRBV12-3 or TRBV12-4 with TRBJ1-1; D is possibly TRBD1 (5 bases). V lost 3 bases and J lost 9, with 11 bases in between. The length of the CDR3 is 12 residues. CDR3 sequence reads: CASSFTGTKAFF. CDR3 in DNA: TGTGCCAGCAGTTTTACAGGAACTAAAGCTTTCTTT.

In DNA, the CDR3 is TGCGCCAGCAGCGCCAGGTGGGGGGCGAACACCGGGGAGCTGTTTTTT. Its protein is CASSARWGANTGELFF. The chain joins TRBV4-1 to TRBJ2-2, with D perhaps matching TRBD2 (6 bases). V was trimmed by 5 bases and J by 0 bases, leaving 13 bases between them. The CDR3 spans 16 residues. CDR1 is MGHRA, CDR2 YSYEKL, per germline.

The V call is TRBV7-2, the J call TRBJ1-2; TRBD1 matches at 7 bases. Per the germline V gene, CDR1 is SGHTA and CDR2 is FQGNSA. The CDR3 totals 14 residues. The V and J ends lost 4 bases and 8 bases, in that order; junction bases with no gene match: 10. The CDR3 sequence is CASSSPGQIKGYTF. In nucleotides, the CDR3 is TGTGCCAGCAGCTCACCGGGACAGATAAAAGGCTACACCTTC.

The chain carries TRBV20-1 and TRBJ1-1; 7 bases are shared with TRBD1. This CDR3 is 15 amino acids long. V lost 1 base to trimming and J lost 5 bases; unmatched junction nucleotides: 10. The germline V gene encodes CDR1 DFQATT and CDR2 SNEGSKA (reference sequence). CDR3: CSARATTGSQTEAFF. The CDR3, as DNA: TGCAGTGCTAGAGCCACGACAGGGAGTCAGACTGAAGCTTTCTTT.

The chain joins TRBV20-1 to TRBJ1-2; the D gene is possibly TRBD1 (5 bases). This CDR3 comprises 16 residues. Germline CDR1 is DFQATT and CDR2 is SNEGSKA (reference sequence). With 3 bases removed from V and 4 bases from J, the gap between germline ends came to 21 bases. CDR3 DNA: TGCAGTGCTAGGCGAACCCCACGGGCAGGGATCTATGGCTACACCTTC. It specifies CSARRTPRAGIYGYTF.

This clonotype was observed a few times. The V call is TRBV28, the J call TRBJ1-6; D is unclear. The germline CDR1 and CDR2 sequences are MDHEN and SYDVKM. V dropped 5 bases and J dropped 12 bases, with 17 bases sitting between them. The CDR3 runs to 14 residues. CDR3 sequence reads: CASSHLLRTEPLHF. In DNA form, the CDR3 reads TGTGCCAGCAGTCACCTGTTAAGGACCGAACCCCTCCACTTT.

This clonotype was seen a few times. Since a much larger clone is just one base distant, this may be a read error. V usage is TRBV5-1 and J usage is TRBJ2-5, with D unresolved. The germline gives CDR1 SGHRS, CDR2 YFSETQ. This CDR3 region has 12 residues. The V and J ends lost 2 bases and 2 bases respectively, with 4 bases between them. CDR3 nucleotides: TGCGCCAGCAGCTTCAGGCAAGAGACCCAGTACTTC. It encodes CASSFRQETQYF.

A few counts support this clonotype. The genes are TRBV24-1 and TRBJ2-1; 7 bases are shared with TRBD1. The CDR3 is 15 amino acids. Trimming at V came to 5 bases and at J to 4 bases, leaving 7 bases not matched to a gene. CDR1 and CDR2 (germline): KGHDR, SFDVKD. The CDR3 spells CATSALDRPYNEQFF. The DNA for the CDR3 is TGTGCCACCAGTGCTCTGGACAGGCCATACAATGAGCAGTTCTTC.

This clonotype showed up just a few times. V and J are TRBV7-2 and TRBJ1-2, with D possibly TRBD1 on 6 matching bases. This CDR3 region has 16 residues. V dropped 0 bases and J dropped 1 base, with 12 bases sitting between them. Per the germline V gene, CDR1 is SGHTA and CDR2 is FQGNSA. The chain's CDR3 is CASSLAGTLLNYGYTF. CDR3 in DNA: TGTGCCAGCAGCTTAGCCGGGACACTTCTTAACTATGGCTACACCTTC.

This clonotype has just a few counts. The chain's CDR3 is CASSWAGTGGTEAFF. The CDR3 nucleotides are TGCGCCAGCAGCTGGGCCGGGACAGGGGGCACTGAAGCTTTCTTT. V gene TRBV5-1 combines with J gene TRBJ1-1, with TRBD1 matching 11 bases. The V and J ends lost 3 bases and 4 bases, in that order; junction bases with no gene match: 5. CDR3 size: 15 residues. CDR1 is SGHRS and CDR2 is YFSETQ in the germline V gene.

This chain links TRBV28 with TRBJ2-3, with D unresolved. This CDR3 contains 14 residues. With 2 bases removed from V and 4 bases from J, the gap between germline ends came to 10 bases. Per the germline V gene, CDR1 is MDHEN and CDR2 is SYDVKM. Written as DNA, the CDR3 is TGTGCCAGCAGTTTACGGACCATCGCAGATACGCAGTATTTT. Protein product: CASSLRTIADTQYF.

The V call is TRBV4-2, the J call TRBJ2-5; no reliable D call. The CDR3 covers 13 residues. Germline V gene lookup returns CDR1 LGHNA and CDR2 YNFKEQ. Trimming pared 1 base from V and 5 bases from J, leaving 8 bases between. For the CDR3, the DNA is TGTGCCAGCAGCCAAGCTCGGGCGGAGACCCAGTACTTC. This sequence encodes CASSQARAETQYF.

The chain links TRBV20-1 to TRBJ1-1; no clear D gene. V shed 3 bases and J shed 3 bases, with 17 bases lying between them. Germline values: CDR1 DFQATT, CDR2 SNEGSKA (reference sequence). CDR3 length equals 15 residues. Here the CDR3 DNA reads TGCAGTGCTAGTAGGATATCAGTGGTGGACACTGAAGCTTTCTTT. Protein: CSASRISVVDTEAFF.

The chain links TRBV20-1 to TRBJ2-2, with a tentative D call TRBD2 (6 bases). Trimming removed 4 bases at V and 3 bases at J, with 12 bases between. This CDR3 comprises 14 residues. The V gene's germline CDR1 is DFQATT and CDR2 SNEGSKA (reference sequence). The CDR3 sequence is CSAKVAEYTGELFF. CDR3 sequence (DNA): TGCAGTGCTAAGGTAGCGGAGTACACCGGGGAGCTGTTTTTT.

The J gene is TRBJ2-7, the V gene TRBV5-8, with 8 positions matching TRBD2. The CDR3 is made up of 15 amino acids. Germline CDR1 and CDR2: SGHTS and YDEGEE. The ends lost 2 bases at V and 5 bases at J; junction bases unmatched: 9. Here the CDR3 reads CASSFKREPRNEQYF. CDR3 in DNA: TGTGCCAGCAGCTTTAAGCGGGAGCCGCGGAACGAGCAGTACTTC.

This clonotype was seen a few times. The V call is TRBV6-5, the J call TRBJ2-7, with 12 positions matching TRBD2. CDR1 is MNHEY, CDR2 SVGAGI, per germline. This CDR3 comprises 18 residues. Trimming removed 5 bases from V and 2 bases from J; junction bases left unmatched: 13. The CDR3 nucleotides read TGTGCCAGCAGTCGGGCCCGGAAAACTAGCGGGAGGACCTACGAGCAGTACTTC. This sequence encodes CASSRARKTSGRTYEQYF.

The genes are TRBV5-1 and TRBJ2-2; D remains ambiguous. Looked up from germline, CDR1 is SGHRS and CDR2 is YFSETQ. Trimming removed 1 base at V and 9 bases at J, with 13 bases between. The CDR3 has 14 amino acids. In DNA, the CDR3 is TGCGCCAGCAGCTTGATTTTGTCGCACCGGGAGCTGTTTTTT. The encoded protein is CASSLILSHRELFF. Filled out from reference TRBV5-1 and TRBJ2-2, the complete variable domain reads KAGVTQTPRYLIKTRGQQVTLSCSPISGHRSVSWYQQTPGQGLQFLFEYFSETQRNKGNFPGRFSGRQFSNSRSEMNVSTLELGDSALYLCASSLILSHRELFFGEGSRLTVL.

The CDR3 is CSVGLVSPAGNTIYF. The DNA of the CDR3 is TGCAGCGTTGGGCTGGTTTCGCCGGCTGGAAACACCATATATTTT. The gene calls are TRBV29-1 and TRBJ1-3; D call uncertain. CDR1 is SQVTM, CDR2 ANQGSEA, per germline. V lost 4 bases and J lost 2, with 15 bases in between. The CDR3 has 15 residues.